This T cell receptor (beta chain) emerged from a study of cytomegalovirus exposure and HLA in healthy donors. Study observations and caveats: Accurate prediction of most subjects' HLA-A and HLA-B alleles from TCR beta sequences was reported. Rates of TCR association differed by HLA locus in a later analysis, with DRB1 highest and HLA-C lowest. A later analysis linked a missense variant in DCLRE1C to the trimming of TCR beta V and J genes.

Vbeta (60) and Jbeta (13) primers were used in the PCR. Sequenced by immunoSEQ multiplex PCR; TCRdb stores in-frame clones only, minus some. The sample holds 100,000 or so clones; under 85% are singletons and the top ten take 5% to 6.5%. Note on this clone: Its matching antigen is unknown.

The sample was PBMCs. This clonotype was obtained from a man aged 18 to 29 in good health and CMV-seronegative.

The DNA for the CDR3 is TGTGCCAGCAGCTTAGGTTTGAAGGGGAAGGGGACTGAAGCTTTCTTT. Protein sequence: CASSLGLKGKGTEAFF. The chain uses TRBV7-2 and TRBJ1-1; TRBD1 is a possible D gene (5 bases). V was shortened by 1 base and J by 5 bases, with 17 bases between the two germline ends. The length of the CDR3 is 16 residues. Germline values: CDR1 SGHTA, CDR2 FQGNSA.